Listed below are T cell receptor beta chains from one sample, sequenced in a study of identifying expanded T cells in peripheral blood. Clones were read by immunoSEQ multiplex PCR, and TCRdb kept only the in-frame ones, dropping some. The sample has roughly 100,000 clones; around 88% are singletons. Sequencing was performed on blood. These TCRs come from a person aged 18-70 years in good health. Each CDR3 is given with its conserved first and last residue. The D gene is left open where the match is weak. Expanded clones are given a class, and other clones once, few, many or no size at all.

J gene	V gene	clone size	D gene	CDR3 DNA	CDR3 protein
TRBJ1-3	TRBV21-1	-	-	TGTGCCAGCCTAAGAGGTATCTCTGGAAACACCATATATTTT	CASLRGISGNTIYF
TRBJ2-7	TRBV10-1	-	TRBD1	TGCGCCAGCAGCCTAAACCCCGGACAGGGATGGAACGAGCAGTACTTC	CASSLNPGQGWNEQYF
TRBJ2-2	TRBV30	-	-	TGTGCCTGGAGTTTAGGGGATGGGACCGGGGAGCTGTTTTTT	CAWSLGDGTGELFF
TRBJ1-2	TRBV28	-	-	TGTGCCAGCAGTTTATCGGGGATTGCCTATGGCTACACCTTC	CASSLSGIAYGYTF
TRBJ1-6	TRBV11-2	-	-	TGTGCCAGCAGCTTCGCTAGACAGGCCGTAGGATCACCCCTCCACTTT	CASSFARQAVGSPLHF
TRBJ1-2	TRBV19	-	-	TGTGCCAGTACTGGAGGGGGGCTCCGGTATGGCTACACCTTC	CASTGGGLRYGYTF
TRBJ1-1	TRBV29-1	-	-	TGCAGCGTCGGACTGGGGTTGAACACTGAAGCTTTCTTT	CSVGLGLNTEAFF
TRBJ2-5	TRBV10-3	-	-	TGTGCCATCAGTGAGTCAAGGTCTTTGGGCGAGACCCAGTACTTC	CAISESRSLGETQYF
TRBJ1-4	TRBV28	-	-	TGTGCCAGCAGTTTTTCGCAAGGAAAACTGTTTTTT	CASSFSQGKLFF
TRBJ2-3	TRBV6-5	once	-	TGTGCCAGCGAAGGACAGCTCACAGATACGCAGTATTTT	CASEGQLTDTQYF
TRBJ1-6	TRBV27	-	-	TGTGCCAGCAGTTCCACGCCACGGTCACCCCTCCACTTT	CASSSTPRSPLHF
TRBJ1-1	TRBV2	-	-	TGTGCCAGCAGCCGACAGGTGAACACTGAAGCTTTCTTT	CASSRQVNTEAFF
TRBJ1-1	TRBV29-1	-	-	TGCAGCGGACAAGGTGTAGGGGGTGGGGGAGCTTTCTTT	CSGQGVGGGGAFF
TRBJ1-4	TRBV10-3	once	-	TGTGCCATCAGTGGAGGGGATCGCGAAAAACTGTTTTTT	CAISGGDREKLFF
TRBJ1-3	TRBV4-3	-	-	TGCGCCAGCAGCCAAGGCAGGGAAGCCGGAAACACCATATATTTT	CASSQGREAGNTIYF
TRBJ2-7	TRBV10-1	-	-	TGCGCCAGCAGTGAGCCGAGTCGCGGTTTATTGCGGGCCTACGAGCAGTACTTC	CASSEPSRGLLRAYEQYF
TRBJ2-3	TRBV6-6	-	-	TGTGCCAGCAGACCTTGGGGGGAAGGGACAGATACGCAGTATTTT	CASRPWGEGTDTQYF
TRBJ1-4	TRBV15	-	TRBD1	TGTGCCACCAGCCCAGGGGGATCGGGTGAAAAACTGTTTTTT	CATSPGGSGEKLFF
TRBJ1-1	TRBV6-5	-	TRBD1	TGTGCCAGCAGGCACAGGGGAGGAGTGAACACTGAAGCTTTCTTT	CASRHRGGVNTEAFF
TRBJ2-7	TRBV4-3	-	TRBD2	TGCGCCAGCAGCCAAGGGGGGGGACCCCAGGACTTC	CASSQGGGPQDF
TRBJ2-5	TRBV7-9	-	-	TGTGCCAGCGCCCCACCGGGCAGCGGGGAGACCCAGTACTTC	CASAPPGSGETQYF
TRBJ1-6	TRBV6-1	-	-	TGTGCCAGCAGTGAAGCAGTGCAGGGATATTCACCCCTCCACTTT	CASSEAVQGYSPLHF
TRBJ2-3	TRBV5-8	-	-	TGTGCCAGCAGCTTGGGTCAGAGATACACAGATACGCAGTATTTT	CASSLGQRYTDTQYF
TRBJ2-3	TRBV14	-	-	TGTGCCAGCAGCAAGGTGACGGTTCTTACAGATACGCAGTATTTT	CASSKVTVLTDTQYF
TRBJ2-1	TRBV19	-	-	TGTGCCATCCAGAGGAGCGGCAACTCGGGAGAGCAGTTCTTC	CAIQRSGNSGEQFF
TRBJ2-5	TRBV7-8	-	-	TGTGCCAGCAGCTTATGGTCCCCCACAGGGCTCCAAGAGACCCAGTACTTC	CASSLWSPTGLQETQYF
TRBJ2-7	TRBV28	-	-	TGTGCCAGCAGTCCCCACTACGAGCAGTACTTC	CASSPHYEQYF
TRBJ1-4	TRBV19	-	-	TGTGCCAGTAGTATGCTAGATCCCTCAAATGAAAAACTGTTTTTT	CASSMLDPSNEKLFF
TRBJ1-4	TRBV19	once	-	TGTGCCAGTAGTCCGTCGATGAATGAAAAACTGTTTTTT	CASSPSMNEKLFF
TRBJ2-7	TRBV10-3	-	TRBD2	TGTGCCATTTTGCGGGAGGGCCCCTACGAGCAGTACTTC	CAILREGPYEQYF
TRBJ2-1	TRBV27	-	-	TGTGCCATCAGGACAGCCCTCTCCAATGAGCAGTTCTTC	CAIRTALSNEQFF
TRBJ2-3	TRBV7-9	-	-	TGTGCCAGCAGCTCATGGACTCGCACAGATACGCAGTATTTT	CASSSWTRTDTQYF
TRBJ1-1	TRBV6-5	-	-	TGTGCCAGCAGTTATCCGGGGGCTCGTACTGAAGCTTTCTTT	CASSYPGARTEAFF
TRBJ2-7	TRBV4-3	-	TRBD2	TGCGCCAGCAGCCATCTAGCGGGGGGGCAGGTGGACGAGCAGTACTTC	CASSHLAGGQVDEQYF
TRBJ1-2	TRBV19	-	-	TGTGCCAGTAGGGGGCCGTGGCAGCTTAACTATGGCTACACCTTC	CASRGPWQLNYGYTF
TRBJ1-1	TRBV27	once	-	TGTGCCAGCAGTCCCTCGGTGAACACTGAAGCTTTCTTT	CASSPSVNTEAFF
TRBJ2-7	TRBV18	-	TRBD1	TGTGCCAGCTCACCTCCTCTCGGGACAGGGGCCCCCTACGAGCAGTACTTC	CASSPPLGTGAPYEQYF
TRBJ2-1	TRBV7-6	-	-	TGTGCCAGCAGCTTAGAGTCACCTTTAGAGCAGTTCTTC	CASSLESPLEQFF
TRBJ2-7	TRBV19	-	-	TGTGCCAGTAGTATTAAAATGGGAGGCGAGCAGTACTTC	CASSIKMGGEQYF
TRBJ2-7	TRBV5-5	-	-	TGTGCCAGCAGCGGGCAGGGTGGGGTTAGCTCCTACGAGCAGTACTTC	CASSGQGGVSSYEQYF
TRBJ1-1	TRBV13	-	TRBD1	TGTGCCAGCAGGGACGACAGGGAGAAGGCTTTCTTT	CASRDDREKAFF
TRBJ1-1	TRBV7-2	-	TRBD1	TGTGCCAGCAGCCGGGGACAGGGCCGGGCTTTCTTT	CASSRGQGRAFF
TRBJ2-3	TRBV19	-	-	TGTGCCAGTAGCAGGGAGAGGCTAGCAGATACGCAGTATTTT	CASSRERLADTQYF
TRBJ2-7	TRBV6-1	-	-	TGTGCCAGCAGTGGGGGCACCTACGAGCAGTACTTC	CASSGGTYEQYF
TRBJ1-2	TRBV28	-	-	TGTGCCAGCAGTCCAGGGCCCACCGACTATGGCTACACCTTC	CASSPGPTDYGYTF
TRBJ2-3	TRBV7-2	once	TRBD2	TGTGCCAGCAGTTCCACTAGCGGGGGCACAGATACGCAGTATTTT	CASSSTSGGTDTQYF
TRBJ1-5	TRBV10-3	-	TRBD1	TGTGCCATCAGTCCCCAGGGGGTCAATCAGCCCCAGCATTTT	CAISPQGVNQPQHF
TRBJ1-5	TRBV15	-	-	TGTGCCACCAGCAGGGCAGGGGCTGGTCAGCCCCAGCATTTT	CATSRAGAGQPQHF